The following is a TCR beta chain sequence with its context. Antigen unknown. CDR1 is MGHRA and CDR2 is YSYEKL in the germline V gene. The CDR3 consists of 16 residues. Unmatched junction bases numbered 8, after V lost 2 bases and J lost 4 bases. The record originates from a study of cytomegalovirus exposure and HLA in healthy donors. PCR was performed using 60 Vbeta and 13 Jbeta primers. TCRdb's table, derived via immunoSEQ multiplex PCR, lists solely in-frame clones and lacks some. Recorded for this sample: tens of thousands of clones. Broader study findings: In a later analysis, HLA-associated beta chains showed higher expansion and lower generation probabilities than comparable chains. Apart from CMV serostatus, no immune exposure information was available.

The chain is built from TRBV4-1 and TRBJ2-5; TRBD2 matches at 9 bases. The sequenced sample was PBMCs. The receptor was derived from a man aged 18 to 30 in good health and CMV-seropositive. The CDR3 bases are TGCGCCAGCAGCCAACGGTCTAGCGGGGTGGGAGAGACCCAGTACTTC. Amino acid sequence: CASSQRSSGVGETQYF.